This TCR beta chain derives from a study of blood T cell repertoires in COVID-19. For the study at large: Acute and convalescent COVID-19 specimens originated in the United States, Italy and Spain. PBMCs, B-cell-depleted T cells, or T cells provided the cDNA or gDNA that made up the material.

Per the authors' pipeline: By means of reference gene primer amplification, nucleated cell counts were estimated. Clones were read by immunoSEQ multiplex PCR, and TCRdb kept only the in-frame ones, dropping some. The V and J calls and clone size were taken over from that table, and D and trimming were inferred from the DNA. The sample records hundreds of thousands of clones, just over 85% being singletons. The CDR3 extends over 15 amino acids. Germline CDR1 is MDHEN and CDR2 is SYDVKM. J lost 5 bases, V lost 5 bases, and 11 bases had no gene match. The sequence derives from a woman aged 30 to 39 with active or convalescent COVID-19. The V gene is TRBV28, the J gene TRBJ1-2; 7 nucleotides agree with TRBD1. The sequencing sample was made of peripheral blood. CDR3 DNA sequence: TGTGCCAGCAGTCCTCCGGGACAGTTTCTTTATGGCTACACCTTC. Protein sequence: CASSPPGQFLYGYTF.